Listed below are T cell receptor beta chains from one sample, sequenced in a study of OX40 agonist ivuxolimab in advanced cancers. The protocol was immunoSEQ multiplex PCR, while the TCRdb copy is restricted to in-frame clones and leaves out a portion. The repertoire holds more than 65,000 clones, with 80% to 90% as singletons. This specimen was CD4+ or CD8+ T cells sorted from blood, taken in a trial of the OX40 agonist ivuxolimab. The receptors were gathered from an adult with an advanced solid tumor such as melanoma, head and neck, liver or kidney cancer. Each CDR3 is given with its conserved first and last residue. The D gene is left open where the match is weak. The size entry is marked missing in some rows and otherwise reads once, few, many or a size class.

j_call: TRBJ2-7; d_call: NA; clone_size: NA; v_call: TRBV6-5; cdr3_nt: TGTGCCAGCAGCCCCCGGGACCGCGTCTTAGAGCAGTACTTC; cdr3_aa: CASSPRDRVLEQYF
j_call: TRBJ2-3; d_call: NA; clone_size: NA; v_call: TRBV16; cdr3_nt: TGTGCCAGCAGCCAGCGGGATACGCAGTATTTT; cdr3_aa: CASSQRDTQYF
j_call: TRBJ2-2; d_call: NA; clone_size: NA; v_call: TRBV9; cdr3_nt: TGTGCCAGCAGCGTAGATCCAGGGACCGGGGAGCTGTTTTTT; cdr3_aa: CASSVDPGTGELFF
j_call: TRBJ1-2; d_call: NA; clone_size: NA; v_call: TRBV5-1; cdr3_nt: TGCGCCAGCAGCTTGGGTTTTGAAGGTTCCTATGGCTACACCTTC; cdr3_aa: CASSLGFEGSYGYTF
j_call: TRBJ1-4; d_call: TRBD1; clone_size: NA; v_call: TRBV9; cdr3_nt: TGTGCCAGCAGCGTCGCTTCGGGACAGAATGAAAAACTGTTTTTT; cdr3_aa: CASSVASGQNEKLFF
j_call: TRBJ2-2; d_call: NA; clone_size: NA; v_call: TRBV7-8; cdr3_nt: TGTGCCAGCAGCTTAGTTTCGGGCCCTGCGAACACCGGGGAGCTGTTTTTT; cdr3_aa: CASSLVSGPANTGELFF
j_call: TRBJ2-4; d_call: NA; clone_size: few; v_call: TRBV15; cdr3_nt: TGTGCCACCAGCAGAGGGTCGGGCGACATTCAGTACTTC; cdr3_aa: CATSRGSGDIQYF
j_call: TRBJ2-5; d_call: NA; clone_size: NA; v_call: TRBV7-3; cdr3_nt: TGTGCCAGCAGCTTAACGAACACCCCAGGGGAGACCCAGTACTTC; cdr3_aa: CASSLTNTPGETQYF
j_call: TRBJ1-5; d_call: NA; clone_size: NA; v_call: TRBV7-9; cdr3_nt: TGTGCCAGCAGCCCAGACGGGGCGGGTCAGCTCCAGCATTTT; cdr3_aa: CASSPDGAGQLQHF
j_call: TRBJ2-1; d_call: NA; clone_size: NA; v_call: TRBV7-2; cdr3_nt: TGTGCCAGCAGCTTAGCGGCAGGGATATACAATGAGCAGTTCTTC; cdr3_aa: CASSLAAGIYNEQFF
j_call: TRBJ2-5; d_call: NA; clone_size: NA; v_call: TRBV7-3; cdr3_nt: TGTGCCAGCAGCTCCTATGCTGGGGGACGGGAGACCCAGTACTTC; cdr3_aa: CASSSYAGGRETQYF
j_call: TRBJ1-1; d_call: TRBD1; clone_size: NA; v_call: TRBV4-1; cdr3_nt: TGCGCCAGCAGCCAAGTCGTCGGTAGGACAGGGGGCTTGAACACTGAAGCTTTCTTT; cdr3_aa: CASSQVVGRTGGLNTEAFF
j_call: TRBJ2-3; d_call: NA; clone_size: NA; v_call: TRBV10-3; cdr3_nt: TGTGCCATCAGTGAGTCGGGGATTACTCGAGGAGATACGCAGTATTTT; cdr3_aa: CAISESGITRGDTQYF
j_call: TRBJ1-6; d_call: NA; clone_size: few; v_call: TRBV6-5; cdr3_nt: TGTGCCAGCAGCCAAGAGACGGACTATTCACCCCTCCACTTT; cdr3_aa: CASSQETDYSPLHF
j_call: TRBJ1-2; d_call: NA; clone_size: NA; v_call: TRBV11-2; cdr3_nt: TGTGCCAGCAGCCCAAAGACGGGGGATCACTATGGCTACACCTTC; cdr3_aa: CASSPKTGDHYGYTF